What follows are 29 T cell receptor beta chains derived from one specimen sequenced in a study of human T cells and chemical hapten exposure. Time point reported: pre-sensitization, week 0. Treatment given: therapeutic diphenylcyclopropenone sensitization with weekly scalp DPC. TCRdb reprocessed the RACE reads via MiXCR and lists one record per CDR3 protein. The repertoire holds 270,000 or so distinct CDR3 sequences, with roughly 7.7% as singletons. Sequences were derived from whole blood, sampled in connection with sensitization to the hapten diphenylcyclopropenone (DPC). The receptors derive from a man younger than 35 with alopecia areata. Some clones in this sample may be carry-over from other donors' samples.

To note about this clonotype: Germline and junction disagree at one end, which may indicate a read error. This chain uses TRBV2 with TRBJ1-2; the D gene is possibly TRBD1 (5 bases). CDR1 is SNHLY, CDR2 FYNNEI, per germline. This CDR3 region has 12 residues. For the CDR3, the DNA is TGTGTCAGCAGTGACAGCCCATTTGGCTACACCTTC. Its translation is CVSSDSPFGYTF.

This clonotype was picked up a small number of times. This chain connects TRBV7-9 to TRBJ2-2, with 12 nucleotides matching TRBD2. CDR3 length: 18 residues. Germline V gene sequence: CDR1 SEHNR, CDR2 FQNEAQ (reference sequence). V dropped 4 bases and J dropped 3; count of bases not matched to a gene: 9. CDR3 nucleotide sequence: TGTGCCAGCAGCTGGCGGACTAGCGGGACTTCCTACACCGGGGAGCTGTTTTTT. As protein: CASSWRTSGTSYTGELFF.

The rearrangement joins TRBV29-1 to TRBJ2-5; 11 bases map to TRBD1. The CDR3 contains 12 residues. Germline V lookup: CDR1 SQVTM, CDR2 ANQGSEA. The V and J ends lost 4 bases and 5 bases, in that order; junction bases with no gene match: 0. The CDR3 nucleotides read TGCAGCGTTGGGGACAGGGGGGAGACCCAGTACTTC. It codes for CSVGDRGETQYF.

In nucleotides, the CDR3 is TGTGCCAGCAGCCCCTGGTGGGGGAATGAGCAGTTCTTC. It translates to CASSPWWGNEQFF. This sequence joins TRBV7-2 and TRBJ2-1; the D gene could be TRBD1 or TRBD2 (5 bases each). CDR1 and CDR2 (germline): SGHTA, FQGNSA. V lost 5 bases to trimming and J lost 7 bases, with 12 bases between them. The CDR3 loop spans 13 amino acids.

Only a few counts were recorded for this clonotype. For the CDR3, the DNA is TGTGCCAGCATAACAGGGGGCACAGCCACCGGGGAGCTGTTTTTT. Protein product: CASITGGTATGELFF. This sequence joins TRBV12-3 or TRBV12-4 and TRBJ2-2; TRBD1 matches 9 bases. This CDR3 contains 15 residues. V dropped 7 bases and J dropped 4; count of bases not matched to a gene: 7.

This chain joins TRBV20-1 and TRBJ1-5; D uncertain. From germline, CDR1 is DFQATT and CDR2 SNEGSKA (reference sequence). Trimming stripped 3 bases from V and 6 bases from J, with 18 bases between. The CDR3 runs 15 residues. As DNA, the CDR3 is TGCAGTGCTAGGCTTGGGCCCGATAACGCTCAGCCCCAGCATTTT. This encodes CSARLGPDNAQPQHF.

The chain combines TRBV7-2 with TRBJ2-7; 11 bases map to TRBD2. Germline CDR1 reads SGHTA; CDR2 reads FQGNSA. The J segment lost 3 bases and the V segment lost 5 bases, leaving 3 bases of the junction unmatched. The CDR3 runs 14 residues. Here the CDR3 DNA reads TGTGCCAGCAGCCCTACTAGCGGGGGCTACGAGCAGTACGTC. Its protein is CASSPTSGGYEQYV.

This clonotype showed up just a few times. The chain has TRBV6-2 or TRBV6-3 and TRBJ2-1; D ambiguous. The length of the CDR3 is 13 residues. The V gene's germline CDR1 is MNHEY and CDR2 SVGEGT. V lost 6 bases, J lost 5 bases, and 11 bases lay in between. The CDR3 region is CASSPNRDNEQFF. CDR3 nucleotides: TGTGCCAGCAGCCCCAATCGGGACAATGAGCAGTTCTTC.

Of note for this clonotype: Sequence at one end of the junction differs from germline and may be a read error. The chain couples TRBV14 to TRBJ1-5; D not certain. This CDR3 region has 14 residues. Germline lookup yields CDR1 SGHDN and CDR2 FVKESK. The CDR3 here is CACSRSGSNQPQHF. The CDR3 DNA reads TGTGCCTGCAGCCGCTCAGGTAGCAATCAGCCCCAGCATTTT.

This sequence joins TRBV4-1 and TRBJ1-1; the D is unclear. V was pared by 3 bases and J by 0 bases, with 8 bases between. This CDR3 is 14 amino acids long. Germline values: CDR1 MGHRA, CDR2 YSYEKL. The CDR3 DNA reads as TGCGCCAGCAGCCAGCCCCGCCTGAACACTGAAGCTTTCTTT. It encodes CASSQPRLNTEAFF.

The chain employs TRBV6-1 and TRBJ2-3, with D perhaps TRBD2 (6 bases). With 6 bases removed from V and 3 bases from J, the gap between germline ends came to 7 bases. The length of the CDR3 is 12 residues. CDR1 and CDR2 (germline): MNHNS, SASEGT. CDR3 sequence reads: CASREGTDTQYF. The CDR3 DNA reads as TGTGCCAGCAGGGAGGGGACAGATACGCAGTATTTT.

This clonotype has a count of ten or more. The chain is built from TRBV27 and TRBJ2-1, with 7 bases lining up with TRBD1. V gave up 3 bases and J gave up 4 bases; unmatched junction bases: 6. The length of the CDR3 is 15 residues. CDR1 is MNHEY, CDR2 SMNVEV, per germline (reference sequence). CDR3 sequence reads: CASSFRGPIYNEQFF. The CDR3 DNA is TGTGCCAGCAGTTTTAGGGGGCCGATTTACAATGAGCAGTTCTTC.

This clonotype was seen only a few times. V usage is TRBV4-1 and J usage is TRBJ2-3; 7 bases agree with TRBD2. The germline V gene has CDR1 MGHRA and CDR2 YSYEKL. This CDR3 spans 18 amino acids. J gave up 3 bases and V 0 bases, and 12 bases lay outside the gene matches. The CDR3: CASSQDRDSGRTTDTQYF. DNA of the CDR3: TGCGCCAGCAGCCAAGATCGTGATAGCGGGCGTACAACAGATACGCAGTATTTT.

In its sample, this clonotype was seen a few times. The chain combines TRBV4-3 with TRBJ2-7, with D perhaps matching TRBD1 (5 bases). The CDR3 has 16 residues. V was trimmed by 0 bases and J by 2 bases, leaving 14 bases between them. Germline CDR1 is LGHNA and CDR2 is YSLEER. This CDR3 reads CASSQEAQGTTYEQYF. CDR3 in DNA: TGCGCCAGCAGCCAAGAAGCCCAGGGTACGACCTACGAGCAGTACTTC.

This clonotype was counted a few times. The V call is TRBV10-2, the J call TRBJ2-4, with 7 positions matching TRBD1. V was clipped by 4 bases and J by 7 bases; unmatched bases: 4. CDR3 length: 13 residues. The V gene's germline CDR1 is WSHSY and CDR2 SAAADI. The CDR3 coding sequence is TGCGCCAGCAGTGTGGACAGGACGAACATTCAGTACTTC. Translation: CASSVDRTNIQYF.

This clonotype has just a few counts. V gene TRBV7-9 combines with J gene TRBJ2-3; 10 bases match TRBD2. This CDR3 has 15 residues. With 2 bases clipped from V and 2 bases from J, the junction kept 1 base outside the gene matches. Germline V gene sequence: CDR1 SEHNR, CDR2 FQNEAQ (reference sequence). This CDR3 is CASSLLAGATDTQYF. CDR3 bases: TGTGCCAGCAGCTTACTAGCGGGGGCCACAGATACGCAGTATTTT.

This rearrangement joins TRBV10-3 to TRBJ2-5, with TRBD2 matching over 14 bases. V was pared by 11 bases and J by 13 bases, with 9 bases of the junction left unmatched. CDR3 length equals 12 residues. Germline CDR1 is ENHRY and CDR2 is SYGVKD. The CDR3 sequence: CAAGGLAGAVYF. For the CDR3, the DNA is TGTGCCGCTGGGGGACTAGCGGGGGCCGTGTACTTC.

This clonotype was counted at least ten times. V gene TRBV29-1 combines with J gene TRBJ2-2; D is uncertain. The CDR3 extends over 11 amino acids. Deletions cut 4 bases from V and 6 bases from J, with 6 bases between. Germline CDR1 reads SQVTM; CDR2 reads ANQGSEA. CDR3 nucleotide sequence: TGCAGCGTTGCCAGCCCCGGGGAGCTGTTTTTT. This codes for CSVASPGELFF.

The V call is TRBV15, the J call TRBJ1-5; possibly TRBD1 for D (5 bases). Germline lookup yields CDR1 LNHNV and CDR2 YYDKDF (reference sequence). This CDR3 comprises 14 residues. V dropped 3 bases and J dropped 3 bases, with 9 bases sitting between them. DNA of the CDR3: TGTGCCACCAGCAGGGGACCGAACAATCAGCCCCAGCATTTT. This sequence encodes CATSRGPNNQPQHF. The whole variable domain, filled in from reference TRBV15 and TRBJ1-5, reads DAMVIQNPRYQVTQFGKPVTLSCSQTLNHNVMYWYQQKSSQAPKLLFHYYDKDFNNEADTPDNFQSRRPNTSFCFLDIRSPGLGDTAMYLCATSRGPNNQPQHFGDGTRLSIL.

The chain has TRBV9 and TRBJ2-2, with D possibly matching TRBD2 (6 bases). The CDR3 consists of 16 residues. V lost 3 bases, J lost 1 base, and 13 bases lay in between. From germline, CDR1 is SGDLS and CDR2 YYNGEE. The CDR3 here is CASSAALAENTGELFF. The CDR3 nucleotides are TGTGCCAGCAGCGCCGCTTTAGCGGAGAACACCGGGGAGCTGTTTTTT.

This clonotype showed up many times. V and J are TRBV7-2 and TRBJ2-1; D ambiguous. Trimming stripped 2 bases from V and 7 bases from J, with 6 bases between. The germline V gene encodes CDR1 SGHTA and CDR2 FQGNSA. The CDR3 is made up of 12 amino acids. The CDR3 region is CASSLYYNEQFF. The CDR3 coding sequence is TGTGCCAGCAGCTTATACTATAATGAGCAGTTCTTC.

The gene calls are TRBV12-3 or TRBV12-4 and TRBJ2-2; D ambiguous. This CDR3 spans 14 amino acids. Trimming took off 6 bases at V and 6 bases at J, with 14 bases between the two ends. The CDR3 bases are TGTGCCAGCAGCCGCAACTGGGTATCCGGGGAGCTGTTTTTT. Translated, it gives CASSRNWVSGELFF.

This clonotype came up a few times. The CDR3 DNA is TGCAGCGTTGGATACGGGGAGACCCAGTACTTC. Translating gives CSVGYGETQYF. The chain recombines TRBV29-1 with TRBJ2-5, with D unresolved. Germline V CDR1 and CDR2: SQVTM, ANQGSEA. The V end was cut by 4 bases, the J end by 5 bases, with 8 bases between. CDR3 length: 11 amino acids.

Many counts were recorded for this clonotype. The chain uses TRBV3-1 and TRBJ1-2; no definite D call. The V gene lost 1 base and the J gene lost 8 bases, with 14 bases spanning the gap. The length of the CDR3 is 14 residues. The germline CDR1 and CDR2 sequences are LGHDT and YNNKEL (reference sequence). The CDR3, as DNA: TGTGCCAGCAGCCAAGCGGACCGGGGAGGCGGCTACACCTTC. Translating gives CASSQADRGGGYTF.

This clonotype showed up just a few times. V usage is TRBV10-3 and J usage is TRBJ2-2; D gene uncertain. The V gene's germline CDR1 is ENHRY and CDR2 SYGVKD. This CDR3 region has 13 residues. V gave up 3 bases and J gave up 1 base, with 3 bases separating them. The chain's CDR3 is CAISEVNTGELFF. As DNA, the CDR3 is TGTGCCATCAGTGAAGTGAACACCGGGGAGCTGTTTTTT.

The rearrangement links TRBV2 to TRBJ1-3, with 9 bases matching TRBD1. In germline, CDR1 is SNHLY, CDR2 FYNNEI. This CDR3 has 15 amino acids. Losses at the gene ends were 6 bases for V and 3 bases for J; bases not matched to a gene: 6. This chain's CDR3 is CASRAGTGNGNTIYF. CDR3 bases: TGTGCCAGCAGAGCCGGGACAGGGAATGGAAACACCATATATTTT.

This clonotype appeared a few times. The chain employs TRBV5-6 and TRBJ2-2, with TRBD1 matching 8 bases. The CDR3 runs 14 residues. Germline V lookup: CDR1 SGHDT, CDR2 YYEEEE. The J segment lost 6 bases and the V segment lost 5 bases, leaving 6 bases of the junction unmatched. The CDR3 nucleotides read TGTGCCAGCAGACCCTCAGGGGGCCCCGGGGAGCTGTTTTTT. Its translation is CASRPSGGPGELFF.

Many counts were recorded for this clonotype. This rearrangement joins TRBV12-3 or TRBV12-4 to TRBJ1-1; D is possibly TRBD1 (5 bases). Trimming left V 5 bases short and J 9 bases short, with 13 bases between. The CDR3 runs 12 residues. For the CDR3, the DNA is TGTGCCAGCAGTCCGGGGAGGGGAAAAGCTTTCTTT. Its protein is CASSPGRGKAFF.

The chain recombines TRBV28 with TRBJ1-4; TRBD1 aligns across 7 bases. Germline CDR1 MDHEN, CDR2 SYDVKM. Trimming removed 5 bases from V and 10 bases from J; junction bases left unmatched: 7. The CDR3 runs to 13 residues. The CDR3 coding sequence is TGTGCCAGCAGTCTAAGGGGGCCGGGAAAACTGTTTTTT. Amino acids: CASSLRGPGKLFF.